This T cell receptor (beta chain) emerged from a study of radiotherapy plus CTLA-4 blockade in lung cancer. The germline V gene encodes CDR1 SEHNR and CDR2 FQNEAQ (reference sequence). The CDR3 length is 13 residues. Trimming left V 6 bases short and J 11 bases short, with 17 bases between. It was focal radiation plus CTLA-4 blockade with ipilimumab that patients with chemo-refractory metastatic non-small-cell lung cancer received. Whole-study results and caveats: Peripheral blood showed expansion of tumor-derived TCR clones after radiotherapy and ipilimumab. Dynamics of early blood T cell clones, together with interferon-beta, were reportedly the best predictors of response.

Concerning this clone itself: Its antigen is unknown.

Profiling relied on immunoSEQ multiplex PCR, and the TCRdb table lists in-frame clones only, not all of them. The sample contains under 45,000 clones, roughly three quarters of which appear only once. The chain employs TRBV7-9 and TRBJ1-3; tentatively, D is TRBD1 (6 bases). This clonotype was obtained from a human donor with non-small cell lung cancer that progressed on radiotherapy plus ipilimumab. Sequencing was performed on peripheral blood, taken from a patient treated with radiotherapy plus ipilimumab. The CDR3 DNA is TGTGCCAGCAGTCGTGGACAGTCATCAGCCATATATTTT. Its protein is CASSRGQSSAIYF.